Each of the 8 T cell receptor beta chains below was sequenced from the same sample in a study of regulatory T cells in long-lasting Graves disease. Libraries of TCR beta came from iRepertoire HTBI primers plus Arm-PCR of CDR3 regions. In TCRdb, the multiplex PCR reads were re-called with MiXCR into one record per CDR3 protein. The top ten clones hold about 40% of a sample with more than 650,000 distinct CDR3 sequences, approximately 29% of them seen once. As for time point: persistent/refractory GD, antithyroid drugs over 5 years with positive TRAb. Generation of the TCR library employed RNA extracted from PBMCs. The sequencing here drew on peripheral blood mononuclear cells (PBMCs), taken when the disease was refractory, from a patient treated with antithyroid drugs. The receptors here all came from a female donor with Graves disease.

The count of this clonotype is one. V is TRBV7-9 and J is TRBJ1-4; D call uncertain. CDR3 length equals 15 residues. The germline gives CDR1 SEHNR, CDR2 FQNEAQ (reference sequence). V was cut by 5 bases and J by 0 bases, with 10 bases left in between. Here the CDR3 DNA reads TGTGCCAGCAGCCCCAACACTGCAACTAATGAAAAACTGTTTTTT. It yields the protein CASSPNTATNEKLFF.

There are a few counts of this clonotype. The V and J genes are TRBV29-1 and TRBJ2-7; 11 bases fit TRBD2. Per germline, CDR1 SQVTM and CDR2 ANQGSEA. Germline trimming cut 7 bases from V and 5 bases from J; bases unmatched to any gene: 10. This CDR3 contains 14 residues. The CDR3 coding sequence is TGCAGCGGCCGCTCTAGCGGGAGGTTGAACGAGCAGTACTTC. The encoded protein is CSGRSSGRLNEQYF.

Only a few counts were recorded for this clonotype. The V and J genes are TRBV6-1 and TRBJ1-5; a possible D gene is TRBD1 (6 bases). The CDR3 covers 13 residues. Looked up from germline, CDR1 is MNHNS and CDR2 is SASEGT. The V end was cut by 6 bases, the J end by 2 bases, with 8 bases between. The CDR3 DNA is TGTGCCAGCAGAAGGACAGGCAATCAGCCCCAGCATTTT. It yields the protein CASRRTGNQPQHF.

This rearrangement joins TRBV11-1 to TRBJ1-2; maybe TRBD1 (5 bases). The CDR3 totals 14 residues. The V end lost 1 base, the J end lost 6 bases, and 12 bases lay between the germline ends. Germline V gene data show CDR1 as SGHAT and CDR2 as FQDESV (reference sequence). As DNA, the CDR3 is TGTGCCAGCAGCTTAGAGGCTGTAGGGGATGGCTACACCTTC. It is translated as CASSLEAVGDGYTF.

This sequence joins TRBV3-1 and TRBJ1-3, with a possible D match to TRBD1 (5 bases). V lost 5 bases and J 6 bases, leaving 26 bases between the germline ends. Germline CDR1 is LGHDT and CDR2 is YNNKEL (reference sequence). This CDR3 spans 18 amino acids. In nucleotides, the CDR3 is TGTGCCAGCAGCGGTTCGCCGGGGACCCCGCAGCCCGAAAACACCATATATTTT. This translates into CASSGSPGTPQPENTIYF.

This clonotype turned up a few times. This sequence joins TRBV6-1 and TRBJ1-2; no firm D call. CDR3 length equals 13 residues. Germline V gives CDR1 MNHNS, CDR2 SASEGT. The V end was cut by 0 bases, the J end by 4 bases, with 6 bases between. CDR3 protein: CASSEAKVYGYTF. CDR3 DNA: TGTGCCAGCAGTGAAGCGAAGGTCTATGGCTACACCTTC.

This rearrangement joins TRBV20-1 to TRBJ1-5, with 9 bases identical to TRBD1. V was pared by 4 bases and J by 7 bases, with 5 bases of the junction left unmatched. In germline, CDR1 is DFQATT, CDR2 SNEGSKA (reference sequence). This CDR3 spans 13 amino acids. This chain's CDR3 is CSATEQGAQPQHF. The CDR3 DNA follows: TGCAGTGCTACCGAACAGGGGGCCCAGCCCCAGCATTTT.

J is TRBJ1-1 and V is TRBV18; TRBD1 might be the D (5 bases). The germline CDR1 and CDR2 sequences are KGHSH and LQKENI. CDR3 length equals 16 residues. Trimming took 4 bases from V and 0 from J, leaving 15 bases between them. CDR3 amino acids: CASSRTVQALNTEAFF. CDR3 in DNA: TGTGCCAGCTCACGGACCGTACAGGCCCTGAACACTGAAGCTTTCTTT. Full variable domain (rest looked up from reference TRBV18 and TRBJ1-1): NAGVMQNPRHLVRRRGQEARLRCSPMKGHSHVYWYRQLPEEGLKFMVYLQKENIIDESGMPKERFSAEFPKEGPSILRIQQVVRGDSAAYFCASSRTVQALNTEAFFGQGTRLTVV.